Listed below are T cell receptor beta chains from one sample, sequenced in a study of cytomegalovirus exposure and HLA in healthy donors. Profiled with immunoSEQ multiplex PCR; TCRdb holds only in-frame clones, not every one. The sample yields about 260,000 clones, more than 55% seen once. What was sequenced was PBMCs. The receptors originated from a female donor in good health and CMV-seronegative. Both conserved end residues are part of each CDR3. Each record gives: clone size, V gene, D gene, J gene, CDR3 protein, CDR3 DNA. The D gene is left open where the match is weak. Clone size is shown for a subset of rows, as once, few, many or a class of expanded clone.

-	TRBV5-1	-	TRBJ1-4	CASTTTAGYNEKLFF	TGCGCCAGCACCACAACTGCAGGGTACAATGAAAAACTGTTTTTT
-	TRBV7-3	TRBD2	TRBJ2-7	CASSLGLAGVYEQYF	TGTGCCAGCAGCTTAGGGCTAGCGGGAGTCTACGAGCAGTACTTC
-	TRBV15	-	TRBJ1-5	CATSREMGGSYSNQPQHF	TGTGCCACCAGCAGAGAGATGGGGGGTAGTTATAGCAATCAGCCCCAGCATTTT
-	TRBV28	-	TRBJ1-4	CASSVRGAATNEKLFF	TGTGCCAGCAGTGTCCGGGGGGCTGCAACTAATGAAAAACTGTTTTTT
-	TRBV5-6	-	TRBJ1-2	CASSLDRENGYTF	TGTGCCAGCAGCTTGGACCGGGAAAATGGCTACACCTTC
-	TRBV1	-	TRBJ2-7	CTSSQDLGLAGVKYEQYF	TGCACCAGCAGCCAAGATCTGGGACTAGCGGGAGTAAAATACGAGCAGTACTTC
-	TRBV7-9	-	TRBJ1-4	CSSSLAGLNEKLFF	TGTTCCAGCAGCTTAGCTGGCCTTAATGAAAAACTGTTTTTT
-	TRBV2	TRBD1	TRBJ2-5	CASSDPPHKTGAGETQYF	TGTGCCAGCAGTGACCCCCCACATAAGACAGGGGCGGGGGAGACCCAGTACTTC
-	TRBV5-1	TRBD2	TRBJ2-1	CASSLLQSGRVSNEQFF	TGCGCCAGCAGCTTGCTCCAAAGCGGGAGGGTGTCGAATGAGCAGTTCTTC
few	TRBV9	TRBD2	TRBJ2-2	CASSLSGGNTGELFF	TGTGCCAGCAGCTTAAGCGGGGGGAACACCGGGGAGCTGTTTTTT
once	TRBV6-5	TRBD1	TRBJ2-7	CASSYRDSDYEQYF	TGTGCCAGCTCCTACCGGGACAGCGACTACGAGCAGTACTTC
once	TRBV27	-	TRBJ1-2	CASSLSGRVGGYTF	TGTGCCAGCAGTTTATCGGGCAGGGTGGGCGGCTACACCTTC
-	TRBV29-1	-	TRBJ2-5	CSVGEETQYF	TGCAGCGTTGGAGAAGAGACCCAGTACTTC
few	TRBV7-9	-	TRBJ1-4	CSTRDINEKLFF	TGTTCCACCCGGGACATCAATGAAAAACTGTTTTTT
-	TRBV19	TRBD1	TRBJ1-1	CASSRTGARTEAFF	TGTGCCAGTAGTCGGACAGGGGCCCGCACTGAAGCTTTCTTT
-	TRBV19	TRBD1	TRBJ1-4	CASSNRGPHEKLFF	TGTGCCAGTAGTAACAGGGGCCCCCATGAAAAACTGTTTTTT
-	TRBV6-1	-	TRBJ1-4	CASSEGEESEKLFF	TGTGCCAGCAGTGAGGGGGAGGAAAGTGAAAAACTGTTTTTT
-	TRBV7-2	TRBD1	TRBJ2-7	CASSLEGQGLYEQYF	TGTGCCAGCAGCTTAGAGGGACAGGGGCTCTACGAGCAGTACTTC
-	TRBV27	-	TRBJ2-3	CASSLLASTDTQYF	TGTGCCAGCAGTTTATTGGCCAGCACAGATACGCAGTATTTT
-	TRBV11-2	TRBD1	TRBJ2-1	CASSTYDRAHEQFF	TGTGCCAGCAGCACCTACGACAGGGCCCATGAGCAGTTCTTC
few	TRBV7-6	-	TRBJ2-1	CASSSFQANEQFF	TGTGCCAGCAGCTCCTTCCAAGCCAATGAGCAGTTCTTC
few	TRBV7-9	TRBD2	TRBJ2-2	CASSLALAGGNTGELFF	TGTGCCAGCAGCTTAGCCCTAGCGGGGGGGAACACCGGGGAGCTGTTTTTT